Sequencing of this T cell receptor (beta chain) was carried out in a study of tumor-infiltrating lymphocytes in primary liver carcinoma. Whole-study findings and limits: It was observed that only about 7-25% of the top clones appeared in every one of the five tumor regions.

A word on this clonotype: Antigen unknown. A read error is likely, as this CDR3 ends without the conserved phenylalanine or tryptophan.

Co-extraction of both nucleic acids (RNA and DNA) used roughly 18-34 mg of unsorted bulk tissue. Patients' primary liver carcinoma was surgically resected. The V segment lost 4 bases and the J segment 1 base; nucleotides outside the gene matches: 7. Germline CDR1 SGHRS, CDR2 YFSETQ. The CDR3 is made up of 15 amino acids. With roughly 0.5 ug total RNA as template and a constant-region primer, TCR beta cDNA was made. Amplification in three nested multiplex PCR rounds with slightly modified ARM-PCR gave rise to TCR beta libraries. The first two PCR rounds used TRBV1-TRBV30 forward primers with a C-beta reverse primer, about 10 cycles each. TCRdb ran MiXCR on the multiplex PCR reads and lists one entry per CDR3 protein. The repertoire includes approximately 40,000 distinct CDR3 sequences, around 70% of them detected once, and about 18% sits in the top ten.

The clonotype comes from a man aged 35 to 55 with primary liver carcinoma and hepatitis B virus infection. The chain recombines TRBV5-1 with TRBJ2-7; 8 nucleotides agree with TRBD2. The sample was liver tumor tissue from sampling region 2. Subset meaning: tumor region T2, inferior pole. CDR3 DNA sequence: TGCGCCAGCAGCACTACCGGGACTAGGTCCTACGAGCAGTACCTC. Translation: CASSTTGTRSYEQYL.